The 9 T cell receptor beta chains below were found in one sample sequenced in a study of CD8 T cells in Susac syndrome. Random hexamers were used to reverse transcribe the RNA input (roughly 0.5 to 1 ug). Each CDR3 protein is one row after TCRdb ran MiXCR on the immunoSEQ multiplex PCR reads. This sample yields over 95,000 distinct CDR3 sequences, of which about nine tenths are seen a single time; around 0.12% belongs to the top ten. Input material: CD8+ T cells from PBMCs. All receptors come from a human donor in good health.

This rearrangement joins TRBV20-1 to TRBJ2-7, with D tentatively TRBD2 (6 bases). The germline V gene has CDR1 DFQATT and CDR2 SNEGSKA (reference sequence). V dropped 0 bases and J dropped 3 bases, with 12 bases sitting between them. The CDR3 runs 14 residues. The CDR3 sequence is CSARDGGTVYEQYF. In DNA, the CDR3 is TGCAGTGCTAGAGACGGCGGGACCGTCTACGAGCAGTACTTC.

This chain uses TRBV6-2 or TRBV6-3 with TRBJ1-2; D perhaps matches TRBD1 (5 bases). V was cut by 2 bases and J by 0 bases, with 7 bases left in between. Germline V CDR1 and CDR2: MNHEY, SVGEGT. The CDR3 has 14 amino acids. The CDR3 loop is CASSYVGPNYGYTF. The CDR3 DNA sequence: TGTGCCAGCAGTTACGTGGGACCTAACTATGGCTACACCTTC.

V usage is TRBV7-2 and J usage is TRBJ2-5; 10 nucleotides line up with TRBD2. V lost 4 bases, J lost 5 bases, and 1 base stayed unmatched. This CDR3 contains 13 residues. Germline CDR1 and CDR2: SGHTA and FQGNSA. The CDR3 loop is CASSWGLAETQYF. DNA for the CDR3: TGTGCCAGCAGCTGGGGACTAGCGGAGACCCAGTACTTC. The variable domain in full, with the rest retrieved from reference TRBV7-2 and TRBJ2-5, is GAGVSQSPSNKVTEKGKDVELRCDPISGHTALYWYRQSLGQGLEFLIYFQGNSAPDKSGLPSDRFSAERTGGSVSTLTIQRTQQEDSAVYLCASSWGLAETQYFGPGTRLLVL.

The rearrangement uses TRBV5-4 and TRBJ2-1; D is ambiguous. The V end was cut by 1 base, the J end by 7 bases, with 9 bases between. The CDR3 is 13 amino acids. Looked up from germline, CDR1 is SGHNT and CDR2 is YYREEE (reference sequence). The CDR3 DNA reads TGTGCCAGCAGCTTGCCTACCTCAAATGAGCAGTTCTTC. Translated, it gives CASSLPTSNEQFF.

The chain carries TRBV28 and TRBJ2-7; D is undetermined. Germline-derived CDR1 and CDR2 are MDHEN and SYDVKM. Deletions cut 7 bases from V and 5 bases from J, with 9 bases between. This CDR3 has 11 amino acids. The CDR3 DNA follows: TGTGCCAGCACTACAAACCACGAGCAGTACTTC. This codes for CASTTNHEQYF. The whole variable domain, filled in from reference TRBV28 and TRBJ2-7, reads DVKVTQSSRYLVKRTGEKVFLECVQDMDHENMFWYRQDPGLGLRLIYFSYDVKMKEKGDIPEGYSVSREKKERFSLILESASTNQTSMYLCASTTNHEQYFGPGTRLTVT.

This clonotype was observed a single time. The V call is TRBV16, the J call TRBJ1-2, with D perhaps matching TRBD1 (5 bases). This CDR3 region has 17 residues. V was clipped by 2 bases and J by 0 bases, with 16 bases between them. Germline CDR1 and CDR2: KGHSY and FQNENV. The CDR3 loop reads CASSQDSGISSNYGYTF. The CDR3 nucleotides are TGTGCCAGCAGCCAAGACTCAGGGATTTCCTCTAACTATGGCTACACCTTC.

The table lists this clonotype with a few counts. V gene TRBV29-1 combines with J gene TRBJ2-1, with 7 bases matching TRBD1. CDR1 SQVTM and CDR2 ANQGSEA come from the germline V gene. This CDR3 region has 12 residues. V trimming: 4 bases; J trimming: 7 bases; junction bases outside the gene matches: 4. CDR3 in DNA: TGCAGCGTTGGGACAGGAAGGAATGAGCAGTTCTTC. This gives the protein CSVGTGRNEQFF.

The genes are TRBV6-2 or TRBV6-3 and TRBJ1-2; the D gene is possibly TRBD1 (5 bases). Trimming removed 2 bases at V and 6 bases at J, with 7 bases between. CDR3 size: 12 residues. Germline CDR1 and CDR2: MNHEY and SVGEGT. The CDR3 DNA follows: TGTGCCAGCAGTTACCGGGGGGATGGCTACACCTTC. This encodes CASSYRGDGYTF.

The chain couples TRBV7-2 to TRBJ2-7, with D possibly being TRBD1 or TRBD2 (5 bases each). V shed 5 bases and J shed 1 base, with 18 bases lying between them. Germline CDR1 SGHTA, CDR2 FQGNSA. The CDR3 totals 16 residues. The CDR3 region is CASSLMGRDASYEQYF. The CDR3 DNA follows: TGTGCCAGCAGCCTGATGGGCAGGGACGCGTCCTACGAGCAGTACTTC.